The T cell receptor beta chain under discussion was sequenced for a study of blood T cell repertoires in COVID-19. Study-wide context: Samples came from the United States, Italy and Spain, spanning acute and convalescent COVID-19.

The V and J ends lost 2 bases and 3 bases respectively, with 11 bases between them. Germline V gene sequence: CDR1 MNHEY, CDR2 SVGAGI. This CDR3 spans 15 amino acids. Per the authors' pipeline: Reference gene primer amplification gave estimated nucleated cell counts. Sequenced by immunoSEQ multiplex PCR; TCRdb stores in-frame clones only, minus some. V, J and clone size derive from that table, while D and trimming were established from the DNA sequence. This repertoire shows under 300,000 clones, more than 70% found once; its top ten account for 4.5% to 7%. The chain uses TRBV6-5 and TRBJ2-1; D unclear. The material sequenced was peripheral blood. This receptor was identified in an elderly man with acute or convalescent COVID-19. The CDR3 DNA is TGTGCCAGCAGTTACGTGGCGGCCTACTACAATGAGCAGTTCTTC. Amino acid sequence: CASSYVAAYYNEQFF.